The 17 T cell receptor beta chains below were found in one sample sequenced in a study of Ad26.COV2.S vaccination and SARS-CoV-2 variants. Some clones are missing from TCRdb's copy, which holds only in-frame ones; the method was immunoSEQ multiplex PCR. The repertoire holds 500,000 or so clones, with around nine tenths as singletons. Documented treatment: about 20 received Ad26.COV2.S at low or high dose, single or two shots; 5 received placebo; per-sample allocation not given. Sample collection was performed on day 63 after the first vaccine or placebo injection. The material sequenced was peripheral blood, taken in a trial of Ad26.COV2.S vaccine versus placebo. The receptors were sampled from a person between 18 and 59 years old who received the Ad26.COV2.S COVID-19 vaccine or a placebo.

The chain uses TRBV7-2 and TRBJ2-7; 7 bases map to TRBD2. From germline, CDR1 is SGHTA and CDR2 FQGNSA. The CDR3 has 15 residues. J lost 7 bases, V lost 8 bases, and 17 bases had no gene match. The CDR3 is CASGGALAAEDEQYF. The CDR3 DNA follows: TGTGCCAGCGGAGGGGCCCTAGCGGCGGAGGATGAGCAGTACTTC.

This clone has a handful of counts. This chain links TRBV19 with TRBJ1-3; D ambiguous. Germline V gene data show CDR1 as LNHDA and CDR2 as SQIVND (reference sequence). This CDR3 spans 15 amino acids. With 3 bases removed from V and 0 bases from J, the gap between germline ends came to 9 bases. The CDR3 DNA follows: TGTGCCAGTAGTATCTCAGCTATCTCTGGAAACACCATATATTTT. Protein product: CASSISAISGNTIYF.

The chain uses TRBV10-3 and TRBJ1-2; D gene ambiguous. The germline V and J ends were trimmed by 0 bases and 2 bases, with 7 bases remaining between them. This CDR3 region has 14 residues. Germline V gene data show CDR1 as ENHRY and CDR2 as SYGVKD. In DNA form, the CDR3 reads TGTGCCATCAGTGAGTCAAGCCAGAACTATGGCTACACCTTC. As protein: CAISESSQNYGYTF.

The genes are TRBV2 and TRBJ2-7; D remains ambiguous. This CDR3 contains 13 residues. Germline CDR1 reads SNHLY; CDR2 reads FYNNEI. The V and J ends lost 4 bases and 3 bases respectively, with 10 bases between them. This chain's CDR3 is CASSVELNYEQYF. The CDR3 coding sequence is TGTGCCAGCAGTGTCGAGCTAAACTACGAGCAGTACTTC.

The chain has TRBV5-1 and TRBJ2-3, with a weak D call TRBD2 (5 bases). The CDR3 consists of 14 residues. CDR1 is SGHRS, CDR2 YFSETQ, per germline. V gave up 3 bases and J gave up 2 bases, with 10 bases separating them. DNA of the CDR3: TGCGCCAGCAGCTCGGACTCTCCCACAGATACGCAGTATTTT. Translation gives CASSSDSPTDTQYF.

In this sample, this clone turned up once. The genes are TRBV6-5 and TRBJ2-2; the D gene is possibly TRBD2 (5 bases). Germline CDR1 and CDR2: MNHEY and SVGAGI. Trimming shortened V by 6 bases and J by 3 bases, and 14 bases separated the two germline ends. This CDR3 comprises 15 residues. The chain's CDR3 is CASRLHQRHTGELFF. In nucleotides, the CDR3 is TGTGCCAGCAGGTTACACCAGCGGCACACCGGGGAGCTGTTTTTT.

The rearrangement uses TRBV2 and TRBJ2-1; maybe TRBD2 (5 bases). V was pared by 7 bases and J by 4 bases, with 8 bases between. The CDR3 is made up of 12 amino acids. Germline CDR1 is SNHLY and CDR2 is FYNNEI. CDR3 sequence reads: CASIARYNEQFF. The CDR3 coding sequence is TGTGCCAGCATAGCGAGGTACAATGAGCAGTTCTTC.

The gene calls are TRBV28 and TRBJ1-1; 8 bases align to TRBD1. The trim removed 5 bases at V and 1 base at J, leaving 6 bases unmatched. Germline V gene sequence: CDR1 MDHEN, CDR2 SYDVKM. The CDR3 has 15 amino acids. The CDR3 reads CASSVHRGRNTEAFF. CDR3 coding DNA: TGTGCCAGCAGTGTGCACAGGGGGAGGAACACTGAAGCTTTCTTT.

This clone was detected once. The chain combines TRBV5-1 with TRBJ2-5; D tentatively reads TRBD1 or TRBD2 (5 bases each). This CDR3 region has 16 residues. The V and J ends lost 1 base and 2 bases respectively, with 15 bases between them. CDR1 SGHRS and CDR2 YFSETQ come from the germline V gene. This chain's CDR3 is CASSLNGRGRQETQYF. The CDR3 coding sequence is TGCGCCAGCAGCTTGAACGGACGGGGCAGACAAGAGACCCAGTACTTC.

CDR3 nucleotide sequence: TGTGCCAGCAGCCAAGATTGGGCGGGGGGCACAGATACGCAGTATTTT. This translates into CASSQDWAGGTDTQYF. V is TRBV3-1 (or the pseudogene TRBV3-2) and J is TRBJ2-3; 7 bases fit TRBD2. J gave up 1 base and V 0 bases, and 4 bases lay outside the gene matches. The CDR3 extends over 16 amino acids. From germline, CDR1 is LGHDT and CDR2 YNNKEL (reference sequence).

The chain is built from TRBV6-2 or TRBV6-3 and TRBJ1-5; TRBD1 matches at 8 bases. CDR1 is MNHEY, CDR2 SVGEGT, per germline. J gave up 6 bases and V 1 base, and 8 bases lay outside the gene matches. CDR3 length: 16 amino acids. The CDR3 loop is CASSYYGAGGTQPQHF. The CDR3 DNA reads TGTGCCAGCAGTTACTACGGGGCAGGGGGCACTCAGCCCCAGCATTTT.

This chain joins TRBV19 and TRBJ1-4; unclear D gene. Per germline, CDR1 LNHDA and CDR2 SQIVND (reference sequence). CDR3 length: 13 residues. The germline V and J ends were trimmed by 7 bases and 2 bases, with 8 bases remaining between them. The CDR3 reads CASKGGTNEKLFF. CDR3 nucleotide sequence: TGTGCCAGTAAAGGAGGGACTAATGAAAAACTGTTTTTT.

The rearrangement links TRBV10-3 to TRBJ1-5; 8 nucleotides line up with TRBD1. Unmatched junction bases numbered 11, after V lost 11 bases and J lost 2 bases. The length of the CDR3 is 15 residues. In germline, CDR1 is ENHRY, CDR2 SYGVKD. CDR3 residues: CAVSKTTGGNQPQHF. CDR3 nucleotide sequence: TGTGCCGTCTCTAAAACGACAGGGGGCAATCAGCCCCAGCATTTT.

In nucleotides, the CDR3 is TGTGCCAGCAGCGACGACCGGGCCCTTCCATGGGATGAGCAGTTCTTC. Residues: CASSDDRALPWDEQFF. The V and J genes are TRBV21-1 and TRBJ2-1. TRBV21-1 is marked as a pseudogene. CDR3 size: 16 residues.

The chain links TRBV2 to TRBJ2-2; no clear D gene. Trimming cost V 8 bases and J 1 base, with 8 bases left between them. Germline CDR1 and CDR2: SNHLY and FYNNEI. CDR3 length: 13 residues. CDR3 in DNA: TGTGCCAGCCGGCAGGAGAACACCGGGGAGCTGTTTTTT. This translates into CASRQENTGELFF.

The chain links TRBV23-1 to TRBJ2-7; 8 bases fit TRBD1. TRBV23-1 is an ORF for which the function is uncertain. J was trimmed by 6 bases and V by 5 bases; bases with no gene match: 15. This CDR3 region has 16 residues. The chain's CDR3 is CASSGPLDRAGGEQYF. The CDR3 DNA sequence: TGCGCCAGCAGTGGGCCACTGGACAGGGCTGGAGGCGAGCAGTACTTC.

The CDR3 loop reads CARAQIKYRGVEQYF. The DNA of the CDR3 is TGTGCCAGGGCCCAAATCAAATATCGGGGGGTCGAGCAGTACTTC. J is TRBJ2-7 and V is TRBV7-3; 7 nucleotides line up with TRBD2. This CDR3 spans 15 amino acids. V trimming: 9 bases; J trimming: 6 bases; junction bases outside the gene matches: 17. Germline V lookup: CDR1 SGHTA, CDR2 FQGTGA.